Listed below are T cell receptor beta chains from one sample, sequenced in a study of response to subunit inactivated influenza vaccine. MiXCR, run by TCRdb on the RT-PCR reads, gives a single entry per CDR3 protein. The profile shows over 650,000 distinct CDR3 sequences, approximately 18% of them singletons. The input for sequencing was PBMCs from blood, taken roughly 5 days after vaccination. The receptors shown here come from a man aged 50 or older who received an inactivated influenza vaccine. Both conserved end residues are part of each CDR3. D genes are given only for firm matches. Expanded clones get a size class; other rows say once, few or many, or leave the size out.

cdr3_length clone_size d_call j_call v_call cdr3_aa cdr3_nt
15 NA TRBD2 TRBJ2-7 TRBV20-1 CSARDHLAGNYEQYF TGCAGTGCTAGAGATCACCTAGCGGGGAACTACGAGCAGTACTTC
13 NA NA TRBJ2-1 TRBV20-1 CSAHQSSYNEQFF TGCAGTGCTCACCAGAGCTCCTACAATGAGCAGTTCTTC
14 NA NA TRBJ1-5 TRBV6-5 CASSYPVANQPQHF TGTGCCAGCAGTTATCCCGTAGCCAATCAGCCCCAGCATTTT
16 many TRBD2 TRBJ2-1 TRBV4-2 CASSQSLAGGYNEQFF TGTGCCAGCAGCCAGTCACTAGCGGGGGGTTACAATGAGCAGTTCTTC
13 few NA TRBJ2-1 TRBV5-1 CASSLTVSNEQFF TGCGCCAGCAGCTTGACCGTAAGCAATGAGCAGTTCTTC
12 few NA TRBJ2-5 TRBV6-2/TRBV6-3 CASSYRGETQYF TGTGCCAGCAGTTACCGAGGAGAGACCCAGTACTTC
17 NA TRBD2 TRBJ2-3 TRBV5-1 CASSLASGGRAMDTQYF TGCGCCAGCAGCTTGGCCTCTGGCGGGAGGGCCATGGATACGCAGTATTTT
16 many TRBD1 TRBJ2-5 TRBV20-1 CSAPQPLTGVQETQYF TGCAGTGCGCCCCAACCTCTGACAGGGGTCCAAGAGACCCAGTACTTC
15 NA TRBD2 TRBJ2-5 TRBV28 CASSPGLATPETQYF TGTGCCAGCAGTCCTGGACTAGCTACCCCCGAGACCCAGTACTTC
15 NA NA TRBJ2-7 TRBV12-3/TRBV12-4 CASSFRARRAYEQYF TGTGCCAGCAGTTTTCGGGCACGGAGGGCCTACGAGCAGTACTTC
14 NA NA TRBJ2-7 TRBV15 CATSRVGGEYEQYF TGTGCCACCAGCAGAGTTGGGGGAGAATACGAGCAGTACTTC
16 few TRBD2 TRBJ2-3 TRBV5-1 CASSPGLAGEVDTQYF TGCGCCAGCAGCCCGGGACTAGCGGGAGAAGTAGATACGCAGTATTTT
15 NA TRBD1 TRBJ2-2 TRBV13 CASSLRQGATGELFF TGTGCCAGCAGCTTACGGCAGGGGGCTACCGGGGAGCTGTTTTTT
16 few NA TRBJ1-2 TRBV29-1 CSVEGVEAGLNYGYTF TGCAGCGTTGAAGGGGTTGAGGCAGGCTTAAACTATGGCTACACCTTC
16 few TRBD1 TRBJ2-1 TRBV5-1 CASSLTGTARLGEQFF TGCGCCAGCAGCTTAACCGGGACAGCGAGACTGGGTGAGCAGTTCTTC
13 few NA TRBJ2-5 TRBV28 CASTRTVRETQYF TGTGCCAGCACGAGGACAGTACGGGAGACCCAGTACTTC
16 few TRBD1 TRBJ2-7 TRBV4-3 CASSQEGQGAIYEQYF TGCGCCAGCAGCCAAGAAGGGCAGGGGGCGATCTACGAGCAGTACTTC
17 few NA TRBJ2-7 TRBV6-1 CASSVYPGTPVRYEQYF TGTGCCAGCAGCGTTTATCCCGGGACACCTGTCCGCTACGAGCAGTACTTC
16 few NA TRBJ2-3 TRBV7-6 CASSLVGVRGVDTQYF TGTGCCAGCAGCTTAGTTGGGGTTCGTGGCGTAGATACGCAGTATTTT
17 NA TRBD2 TRBJ2-3 TRBV7-9 CASSFSGLAGSTDTQYF TGTGCCAGCAGCTTCTCGGGACTAGCGGGTAGCACAGATACGCAGTATTTT
12 many NA TRBJ2-7 TRBV12-3/TRBV12-4 CASSQGGYEQYF TGTGCCAGCAGCCAGGGGGGATACGAGCAGTACTTC
15 few TRBD2 TRBJ2-3 TRBV6-2/TRBV6-3 CASSPGLGNRNTQYF TGTGCCAGCAGCCCGGGACTAGGGAACCGTAATACGCAGTATTTT
15 few TRBD1 TRBJ1-3 TRBV11-2 CASSSPRGAMNTIYF TGTGCCAGCAGCTCCCCCAGGGGGGCGATGAACACCATATATTTT
15 NA NA TRBJ2-7 TRBV11-2 CASSSRFQSSYEQYF TGTGCCAGCAGCTCAAGGTTCCAGTCATCCTACGAGCAGTACTTC
14 many TRBD2 TRBJ2-7 TRBV20-1 CSAPQRDGTYEQYF TGCAGTGCTCCCCAGCGGGATGGCACCTACGAGCAGTACTTC
15 few TRBD1 TRBJ1-4 TRBV20-1 CSARDLSQGIEKLFF TGCAGTGCTAGAGATCTCTCACAGGGGATTGAAAAACTGTTTTTT
15 few NA TRBJ1-4 TRBV12-3/TRBV12-4 CASSRGTTTNEKLFF TGTGCCAGCAGCCGGGGGACAACAACTAATGAAAAACTGTTTTTT
17 few TRBD1 TRBJ2-2 TRBV10-3 CAITDSRQGWDTGELFF TGTGCCATCACTGACTCCCGACAGGGCTGGGACACCGGGGAGCTGTTTTTT
15 NA TRBD2 TRBJ2-1 TRBV7-8 CASSVAGLLYNEQFF TGTGCCAGCAGCGTAGCGGGGCTACTCTACAATGAGCAGTTCTTC
16 few NA TRBJ2-2 TRBV24-1 CATSDYGVSNTGELFF TGTGCCACCAGTGATTACGGGGTCTCGAACACCGGGGAGCTGTTTTTT
20 many TRBD2 TRBJ2-5 TRBV29-1 CSVEWVEVTSGRAGGETQYF TGCAGCGTTGAATGGGTCGAGGTGACTAGCGGGAGGGCCGGGGGAGAGACCCAGTACTTC
14 NA TRBD1 TRBJ1-5 TRBV6-2/TRBV6-3 CASALQGGNQPQHF TGTGCCAGCGCCCTGCAGGGGGGTAATCAGCCCCAGCATTTT
14 many TRBD2 TRBJ2-1 TRBV7-2 CASSPGLAPGEQFF TGTGCCAGCAGCCCTGGACTAGCCCCAGGAGAGCAGTTCTTC
15 NA NA TRBJ2-7 TRBV5-1 CASSLDTSIPYEQYF TGCGCCAGCAGCTTGGACACTAGCATACCGTACGAGCAGTACTTC
12 many NA TRBJ2-7 TRBV7-9 CASSPKGLEQYF TGTGCCAGCAGCCCGAAGGGACTCGAGCAGTACTTC
13 few NA TRBJ1-2 TRBV24-1 CATSLGQNYGYTF TGTGCCACCAGTTTAGGACAGAACTATGGCTACACCTTC
14 NA NA TRBJ2-7 TRBV7-8 CASSFTSTAYEQYF TGTGCCAGCAGCTTTACCAGTACCGCCTACGAGCAGTACTTC
15 NA TRBD2 TRBJ2-3 TRBV20-1 CSATGTSGPTDTQYF TGCAGTGCCACAGGGACTAGCGGGCCTACAGATACGCAGTATTTT
17 NA NA TRBJ2-1 TRBV20-1 CSARDYGVPSSYNEQFF TGCAGTGCTAGAGATTACGGGGTACCAAGCTCCTACAATGAGCAGTTCTTC
15 NA TRBD2 TRBJ2-3 TRBV7-9 CASSSRTGGADTQYF TGTGCCAGCAGCTCCCGAACGGGAGGGGCAGATACGCAGTATTTT
17 once TRBD1 TRBJ2-6 TRBV12-3/TRBV12-4 CASMGTEPPSGANVLTF TGTGCCAGCATGGGGACAGAACCGCCCTCTGGGGCCAACGTCCTGACTTTC
15 NA NA TRBJ2-1 TRBV27 CASSFSWASYNEQFF TGTGCCAGCAGTTTTTCGTGGGCATCCTACAATGAGCAGTTCTTC
16 NA NA TRBJ2-3 TRBV2 CASNPSGGRGTDTQYF TGTGCCAGCAACCCTTCGGGCGGGCGCGGGACAGATACGCAGTATTTT
14 NA TRBD1 TRBJ2-5 TRBV7-2 CASSLQQGAGAQYF TGTGCCAGCAGCTTACAACAGGGGGCGGGGGCCCAGTACTTC
15 NA TRBD1 TRBJ2-1 TRBV6-2/TRBV6-3 CASSYDRGYLNEQFF TGTGCCAGCAGTTACGACAGGGGGTACCTCAATGAGCAGTTCTTC
15 few NA TRBJ1-1 TRBV29-1 CSSTTGLNMNTEAFF TGCAGCTCGACAACTGGGCTCAACATGAACACTGAAGCTTTCTTT
15 few TRBD2 TRBJ2-1 TRBV20-1 CSARGAGGGYNEQFF TGCAGTGCAAGAGGTGCGGGAGGGGGCTACAATGAGCAGTTCTTC
14 NA TRBD1 TRBJ1-2 TRBV10-3 CAIRRDRGADGYTF TGTGCCATCAGGCGGGACAGGGGGGCTGATGGCTACACCTTC